One sample yielded the 9 T cell receptor beta chains listed below, sequenced in a study of identical twins. In TCRdb, the 5' RACE reads were re-called with MiXCR into one record per CDR3 protein. The data contain approximately 470,000 distinct CDR3 sequences, 14% of them singletons. These data were also filed under a second study, of yellow fever vaccine responses in identical twins.

Material: CD4+ T cells sorted from blood. Every receptor here comes from a woman between 18 and 29 years old in good health.

The CDR3 DNA sequence: TGTGCCAGCAGTTACTTACAGGGAAGAGATACGCAGTATTTT. This sequence encodes CASSYLQGRDTQYF. The chain has TRBV6-5 and TRBJ2-3; D perhaps matches TRBD1 (6 bases). From germline, CDR1 is MNHEY and CDR2 SVGAGI. V was clipped by 1 base and J by 5 bases, with 10 bases between them. There are 14 residues in the CDR3.

The table lists this clonotype with a few counts. The chain recombines TRBV6-1 with TRBJ2-7; 8 nucleotides agree with TRBD1. With 7 bases clipped from V and 0 bases from J, the junction kept 8 bases outside the gene matches. This CDR3 has 15 amino acids. The germline V gene encodes CDR1 MNHNS and CDR2 SASEGT. CDR3 residues: CASTYRTGSSYEQYF. CDR3 nucleotides: TGTGCCAGCACCTACCGGACAGGGAGCTCCTACGAGCAGTACTTC.

This clonotype was seen only a few times. The V and J genes are TRBV20-1 and TRBJ2-5; D may be TRBD1 or TRBD2 (5 bases each). This CDR3 comprises 15 residues. Trimming cost V 3 bases and J 2 bases, with 16 bases left between them. CDR1 and CDR2 (germline): DFQATT, SNEGSKA (reference sequence). CDR3: CSARTPYWGQETQYF. The CDR3 region has the DNA TGCAGTGCTAGGACCCCCTATTGGGGGCAAGAGACCCAGTACTTC.

This clonotype was detected many times. CDR3 DNA: TGCGCCAGCAGCCACAGGACAGGGTCAACATCCTGGGAGCTGTTTTTT. Encoded protein: CASSHRTGSTSWELFF. V is TRBV5-1 and J is TRBJ2-2; 8 bases are shared with TRBD1. Unmatched junction bases numbered 14, after V lost 4 bases and J lost 9 bases. The CDR3 extends over 16 amino acids. CDR1 is SGHRS and CDR2 is YFSETQ in the germline V gene.

This clonotype has only a few counts. The CDR3 DNA reads as TGTGCCAGCAGCCTGGGACGGCCCCAGCATTTT. Its protein product is CASSLGRPQHF. The J gene is TRBJ1-5, the V gene TRBV6-1; TRBD1 is a possible D gene (5 bases). The CDR3 is made up of 11 amino acids. Germline loops: CDR1 MNHNS, CDR2 SASEGT. Trimming took off 6 bases at V and 9 bases at J, with 9 bases between the two ends.

The V call is TRBV5-5, the J call TRBJ2-7; TRBD2 agrees at 10 bases. Unmatched junction bases numbered 6, after V lost 1 base and J lost 2 bases. This CDR3 has 16 residues. From germline, CDR1 is SGHKS and CDR2 YYEKEE (reference sequence). In DNA form, the CDR3 reads TGTGCCAGCAGCTTGAGCGCTAGCGGGAGCGCCTACGAGCAGTACTTC. This gives the protein CASSLSASGSAYEQYF.

This chain joins TRBV7-2 and TRBJ2-7; 7 bases agree with TRBD2. V was pared by 1 base and J by 6 bases, with 6 bases of the junction left unmatched. Germline V gene sequence: CDR1 SGHTA, CDR2 FQGNSA. The CDR3 is 14 amino acids. The CDR3 DNA reads as TGTGCCAGCAGCTTAGGATCGGGAGGACGCGAGCAGTACTTC. Translated, it gives CASSLGSGGREQYF.

The genes are TRBV24-1 and TRBJ2-1, with 8 nucleotides matching TRBD2. CDR1 is KGHDR, CDR2 SFDVKD, per germline. V was pared by 2 bases and J by 3 bases, with 8 bases of the junction left unmatched. The CDR3 spans 17 residues. For the CDR3, the DNA is TGTGCCACCAGTGATTCTATTATGCGGGGGGACTACAATGAGCAGTTCTTC. Protein product: CATSDSIMRGDYNEQFF.

There are a few counts of this clonotype. CDR3 sequence (DNA): TGTGCCAGCAGTCGTACCCCGCCGCGATTCACAGATACGCAGTATTTT. This encodes CASSRTPPRFTDTQYF. This chain uses TRBV28 with TRBJ2-3; the D is unclear. V shed 5 bases and J shed 2 bases, with 17 bases lying between them. Per germline, CDR1 MDHEN and CDR2 SYDVKM. This CDR3 is built from 16 residues.